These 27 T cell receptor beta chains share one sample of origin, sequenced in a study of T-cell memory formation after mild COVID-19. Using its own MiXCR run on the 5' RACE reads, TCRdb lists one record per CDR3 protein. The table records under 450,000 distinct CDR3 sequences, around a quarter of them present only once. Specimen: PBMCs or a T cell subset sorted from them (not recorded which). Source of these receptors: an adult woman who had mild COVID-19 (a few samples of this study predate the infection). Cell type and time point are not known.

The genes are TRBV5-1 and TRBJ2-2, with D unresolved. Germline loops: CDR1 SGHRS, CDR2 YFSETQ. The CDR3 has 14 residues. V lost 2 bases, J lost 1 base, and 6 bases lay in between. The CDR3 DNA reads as TGCGCCAGCAGCTTCACAGTGAACACCGGGGAGCTGTTTTTT. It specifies CASSFTVNTGELFF.

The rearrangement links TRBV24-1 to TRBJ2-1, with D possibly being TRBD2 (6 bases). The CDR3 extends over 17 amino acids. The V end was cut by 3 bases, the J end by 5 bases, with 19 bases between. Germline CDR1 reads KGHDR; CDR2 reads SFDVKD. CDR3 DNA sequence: TGTGCCACCAGTGATGTGCGGACTACAGCACGCAACAATGAGCAGTTCTTC. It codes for CATSDVRTTARNNEQFF.

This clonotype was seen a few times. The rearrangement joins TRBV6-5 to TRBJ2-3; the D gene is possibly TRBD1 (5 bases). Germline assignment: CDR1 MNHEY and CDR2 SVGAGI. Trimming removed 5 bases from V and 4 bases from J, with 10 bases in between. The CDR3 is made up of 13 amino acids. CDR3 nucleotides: TGTGCCAGCAGTGGCGTGGGGCCAGATACGCAGTATTTT. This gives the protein CASSGVGPDTQYF.

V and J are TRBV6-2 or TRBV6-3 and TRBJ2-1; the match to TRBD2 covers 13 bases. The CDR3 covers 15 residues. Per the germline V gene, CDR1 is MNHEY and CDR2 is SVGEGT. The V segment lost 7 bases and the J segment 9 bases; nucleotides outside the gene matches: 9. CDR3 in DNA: TGTGCCAGCACCCCGACTAGCGGGAGGTGGAGTGAGCAGTTCTTC. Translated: CASTPTSGRWSEQFF.

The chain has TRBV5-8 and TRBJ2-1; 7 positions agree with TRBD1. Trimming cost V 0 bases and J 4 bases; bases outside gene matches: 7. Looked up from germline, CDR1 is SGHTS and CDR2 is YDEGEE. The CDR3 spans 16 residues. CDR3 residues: CASSLGQGLLYNEQFF. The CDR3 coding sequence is TGTGCCAGCAGCTTGGGACAGGGCCTACTTTACAATGAGCAGTTCTTC.

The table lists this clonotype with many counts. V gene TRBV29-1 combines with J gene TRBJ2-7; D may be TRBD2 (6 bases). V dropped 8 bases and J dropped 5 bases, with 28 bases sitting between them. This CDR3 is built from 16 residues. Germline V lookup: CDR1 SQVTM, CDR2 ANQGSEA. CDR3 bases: TGCAGCCCCACCCGGGACTCACTAAGGGGACTCCACGAGCAGTACTTC. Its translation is CSPTRDSLRGLHEQYF.

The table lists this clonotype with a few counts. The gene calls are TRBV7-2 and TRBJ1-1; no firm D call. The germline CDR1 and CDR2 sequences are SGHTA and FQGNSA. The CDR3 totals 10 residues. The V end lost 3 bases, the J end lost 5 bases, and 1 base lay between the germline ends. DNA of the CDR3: TGTGCCAGCAGCTTTACTGAAGCTTTCTTT. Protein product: CASSFTEAFF.

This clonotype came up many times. CDR3 sequence (DNA): TGTGCCAGCAGCTTATCATTGGCAGATACGCAGTATTTT. This encodes CASSLSLADTQYF. This chain links TRBV7-2 with TRBJ2-3; D unclear. V lost 2 bases, J lost 4 bases, and 7 bases lay in between. From germline, CDR1 is SGHTA and CDR2 FQGNSA. This CDR3 is built from 13 residues. Based on the CDR3 plus reference TRBV7-2 and TRBJ2-3, the full variable domain is GAGVSQSPSNKVTEKGKDVELRCDPISGHTALYWYRQSLGQGLEFLIYFQGNSAPDKSGLPSDRFSAERTGGSVSTLTIQRTQQEDSAVYLCASSLSLADTQYFGPGTRLTVL.

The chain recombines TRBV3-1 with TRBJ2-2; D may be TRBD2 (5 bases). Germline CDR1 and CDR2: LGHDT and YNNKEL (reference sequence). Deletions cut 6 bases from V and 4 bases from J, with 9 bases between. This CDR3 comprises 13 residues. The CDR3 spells CASRHRGTGELFF. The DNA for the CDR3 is TGTGCCAGCAGACATCGGGGCACCGGGGAGCTGTTTTTT.

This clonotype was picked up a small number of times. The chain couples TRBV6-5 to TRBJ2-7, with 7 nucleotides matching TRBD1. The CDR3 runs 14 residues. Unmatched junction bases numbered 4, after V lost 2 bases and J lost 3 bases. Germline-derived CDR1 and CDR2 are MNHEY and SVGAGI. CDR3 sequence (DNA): TGTGCCAGCAGTTACGCTACAGGGGTCTACGAGCAGTACTTC. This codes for CASSYATGVYEQYF.

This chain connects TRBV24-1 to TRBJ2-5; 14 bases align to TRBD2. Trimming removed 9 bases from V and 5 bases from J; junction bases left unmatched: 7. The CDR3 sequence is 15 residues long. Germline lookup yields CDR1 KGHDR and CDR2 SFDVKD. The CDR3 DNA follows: TGTGCCACCTCGGGACTAGCGGGAGATTCTGAGACCCAGTACTTC. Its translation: CATSGLAGDSETQYF.

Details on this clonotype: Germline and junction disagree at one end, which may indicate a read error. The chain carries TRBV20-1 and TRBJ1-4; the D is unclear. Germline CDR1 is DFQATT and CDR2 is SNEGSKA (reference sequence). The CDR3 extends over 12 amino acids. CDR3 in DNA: TGCAGTGCTAGAGATGGCCAAGCACCTATTATCTTT. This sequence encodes CSARDGQAPIIF.

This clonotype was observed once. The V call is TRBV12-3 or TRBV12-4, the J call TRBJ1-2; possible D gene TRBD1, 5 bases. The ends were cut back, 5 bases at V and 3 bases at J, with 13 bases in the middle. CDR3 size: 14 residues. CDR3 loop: CASSQTDYHYGYTF. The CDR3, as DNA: TGTGCCAGCAGTCAGACAGACTATCACTATGGCTACACCTTC.

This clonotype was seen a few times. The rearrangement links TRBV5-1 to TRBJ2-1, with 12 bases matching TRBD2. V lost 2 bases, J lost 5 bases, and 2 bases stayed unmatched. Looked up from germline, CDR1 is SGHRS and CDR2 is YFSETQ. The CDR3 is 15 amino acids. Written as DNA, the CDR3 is TGCGCCAGCAGCTTCCGACTAGCGGGAGACAATGAGCAGTTCTTC. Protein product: CASSFRLAGDNEQFF.

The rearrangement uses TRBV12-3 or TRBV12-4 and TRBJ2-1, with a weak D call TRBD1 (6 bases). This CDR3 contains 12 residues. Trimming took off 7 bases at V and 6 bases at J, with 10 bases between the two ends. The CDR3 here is CASIKGGNEQFF. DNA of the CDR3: TGTGCCAGCATTAAAGGGGGCAATGAGCAGTTCTTC.

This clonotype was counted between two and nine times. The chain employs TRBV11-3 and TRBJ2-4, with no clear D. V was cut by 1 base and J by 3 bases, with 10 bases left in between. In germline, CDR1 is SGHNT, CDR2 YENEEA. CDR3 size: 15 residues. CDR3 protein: CASSLAHLNKNIQYF. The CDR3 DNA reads TGTGCCAGCAGCTTAGCCCACCTAAACAAAAACATTCAGTACTTC.

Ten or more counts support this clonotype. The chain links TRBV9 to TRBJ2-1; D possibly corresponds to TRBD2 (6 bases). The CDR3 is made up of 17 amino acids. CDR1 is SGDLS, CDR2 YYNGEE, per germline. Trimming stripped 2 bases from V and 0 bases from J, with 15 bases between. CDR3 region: CASSVSGSLSSYNEQFF. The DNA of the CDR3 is TGTGCCAGCAGCGTTAGCGGTAGTCTAAGCTCCTACAATGAGCAGTTCTTC.

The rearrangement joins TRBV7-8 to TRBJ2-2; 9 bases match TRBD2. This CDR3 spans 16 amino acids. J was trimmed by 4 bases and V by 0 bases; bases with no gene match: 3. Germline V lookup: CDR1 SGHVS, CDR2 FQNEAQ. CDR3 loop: CASSLASGGRTGELFF. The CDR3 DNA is TGTGCCAGCAGCTTAGCCAGCGGGGGGCGCACCGGGGAGCTGTTTTTT. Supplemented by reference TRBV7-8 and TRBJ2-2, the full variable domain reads GAGVSQSPRYKVAKRGQDVALRCDPISGHVSLFWYQQALGQGPEFLTYFQNEAQLDKSGLPSDRFFAERPEGSVSTLKIQRTQQEDSAVYLCASSLASGGRTGELFFGEGSRLTVL.

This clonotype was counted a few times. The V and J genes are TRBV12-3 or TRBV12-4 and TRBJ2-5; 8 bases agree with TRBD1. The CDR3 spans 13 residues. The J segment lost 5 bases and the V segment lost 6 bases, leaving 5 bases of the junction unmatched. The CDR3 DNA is TGTGCCAGCAGCGACAGGGGCGGGGAGACCCAGTACTTC. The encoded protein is CASSDRGGETQYF.

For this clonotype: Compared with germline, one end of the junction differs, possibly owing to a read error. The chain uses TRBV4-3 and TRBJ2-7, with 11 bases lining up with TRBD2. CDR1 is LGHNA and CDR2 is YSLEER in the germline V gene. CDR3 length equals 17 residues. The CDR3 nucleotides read TGCGCCAGAAGCCAAGGTCTACTAGCGGGAGTTGCTAACGAGCAGTACTTC. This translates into CARSQGLLAGVANEQYF.

The CDR3 DNA reads TGTGCCAGCTCACCACCTGCTCTACAGGGAGCCTACGAGCAGTACTTC. Protein sequence: CASSPPALQGAYEQYF. V is TRBV18 and J is TRBJ2-7, with D perhaps matching TRBD1 (6 bases). Germline lookup yields CDR1 KGHSH and CDR2 LQKENI. The CDR3 totals 16 residues. V was trimmed by 0 bases and J by 2 bases, leaving 14 bases between them.

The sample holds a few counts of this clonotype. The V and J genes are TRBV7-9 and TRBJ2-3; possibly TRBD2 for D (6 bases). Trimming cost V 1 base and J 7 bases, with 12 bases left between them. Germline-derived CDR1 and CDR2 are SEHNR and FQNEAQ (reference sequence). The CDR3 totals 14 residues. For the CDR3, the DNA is TGTGCCAGCAGCTTAGGCGGGGCCACGAATACGCAGTATTTT. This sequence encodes CASSLGGATNTQYF.

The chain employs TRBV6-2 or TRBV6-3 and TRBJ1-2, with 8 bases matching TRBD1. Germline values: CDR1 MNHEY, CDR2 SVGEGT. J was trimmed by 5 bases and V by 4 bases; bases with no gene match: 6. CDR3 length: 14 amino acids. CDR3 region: CASSSTGGVYGYTF. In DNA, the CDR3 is TGTGCCAGCAGTTCAACAGGGGGAGTTTATGGCTACACCTTC.

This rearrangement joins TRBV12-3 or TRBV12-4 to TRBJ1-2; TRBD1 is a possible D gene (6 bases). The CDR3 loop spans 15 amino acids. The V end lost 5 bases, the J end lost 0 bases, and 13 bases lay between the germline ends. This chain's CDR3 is CASSVYRATNYGYTF. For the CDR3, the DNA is TGTGCCAGCAGTGTCTACAGGGCTACTAACTATGGCTACACCTTC.

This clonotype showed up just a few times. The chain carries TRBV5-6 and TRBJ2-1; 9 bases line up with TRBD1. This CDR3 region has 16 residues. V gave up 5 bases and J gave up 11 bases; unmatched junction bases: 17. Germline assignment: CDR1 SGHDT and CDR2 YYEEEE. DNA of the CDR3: TGTGCCAGCAGAGGCCTACAGGGGGCGCTTTCAATGAAGCAGTTCTTC. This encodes CASRGLQGALSMKQFF.

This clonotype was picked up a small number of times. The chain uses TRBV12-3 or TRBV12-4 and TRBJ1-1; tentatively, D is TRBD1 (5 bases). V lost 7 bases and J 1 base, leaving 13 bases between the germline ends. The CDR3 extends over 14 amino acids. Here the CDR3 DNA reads TGTGCCAGCACCCTTACCGGGGGGAACACTGAAGCTTTCTTT. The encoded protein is CASTLTGGNTEAFF.

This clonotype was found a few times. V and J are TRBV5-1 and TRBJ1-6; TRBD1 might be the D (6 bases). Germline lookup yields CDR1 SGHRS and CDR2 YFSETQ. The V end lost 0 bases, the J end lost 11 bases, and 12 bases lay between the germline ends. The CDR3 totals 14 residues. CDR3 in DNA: TGCGCCAGCAGCTTGGAGGGGGGATGGGCACCCCTCCACTTT. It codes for CASSLEGGWAPLHF. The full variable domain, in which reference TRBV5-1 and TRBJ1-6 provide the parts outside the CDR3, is KAGVTQTPRYLIKTRGQQVTLSCSPISGHRSVSWYQQTPGQGLQFLFEYFSETQRNKGNFPGRFSGRQFSNSRSEMNVSTLELGDSALYLCASSLEGGWAPLHFGNGTRLTVT.